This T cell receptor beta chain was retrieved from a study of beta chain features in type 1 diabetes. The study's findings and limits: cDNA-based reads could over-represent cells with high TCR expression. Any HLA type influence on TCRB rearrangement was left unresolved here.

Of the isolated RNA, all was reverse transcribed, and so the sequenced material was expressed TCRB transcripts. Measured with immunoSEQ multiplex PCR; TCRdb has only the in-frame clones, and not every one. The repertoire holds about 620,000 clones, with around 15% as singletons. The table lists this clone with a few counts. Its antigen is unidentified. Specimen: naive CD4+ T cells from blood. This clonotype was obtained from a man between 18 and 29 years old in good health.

As DNA, the CDR3 is TGTGCCAGCAGCTTGGTTGGGAGAGGGACCTATGGCTACACCTTC. It codes for CASSLVGRGTYGYTF. This chain joins TRBV5-4 and TRBJ1-2; D might be TRBD1 (5 bases). The CDR3 length is 15 residues. CDR1 is SGHNT, CDR2 YYREEE, per germline (reference sequence). V gave up 0 bases and J gave up 4 bases, with 13 bases separating them.